Each of the 9 T cell receptor beta chains below was sequenced from the same sample in a study of T cells in Graves' hyperthyroidism and ophthalmopathy. Amplification targeted TCR beta CDR3 regions from RNA transcripts. Researchers ran a first-round RT-PCR on the TCR CDR3 using the HTBI primer set. TCRdb redid the calling of the multiplex PCR reads with MiXCR, one entry per CDR3 protein. The sample shows 500,000 to 650,000 distinct CDR3 sequences, 13% to 15% of them seen only once. Sequenced sample: blood. These TCRs come from a woman in her 50s with Graves' ophthalmopathy.

This clonotype turned up a few times. One base away lies a much larger clone, so this may be a sequencing read error. V usage is TRBV2 and J usage is TRBJ2-5, with a possible D match to TRBD2 (6 bases). This CDR3 region has 13 residues. CDR1 is SNHLY, CDR2 FYNNEI, per germline. CDR3 sequence reads: CASSGRDQETQCF. The CDR3 nucleotides are TGTGCCAGCAGTGGGAGGGATCAAGAGACCCAGTGCTTC.

This clonotype has a count of ten or more. V gene TRBV7-2 combines with J gene TRBJ2-5; 16 positions agree with TRBD2. The germline V gene encodes CDR1 SGHTA and CDR2 FQGNSA. The CDR3 extends over 18 amino acids. Losses at the gene ends were 4 bases for V and 7 bases for J; bases not matched to a gene: 12. The CDR3 is CASSSQGLAGGLYGTQYF. The CDR3 DNA follows: TGTGCCAGCAGCTCCCAGGGACTAGCGGGAGGGCTCTATGGGACCCAGTACTTC.

This clonotype has just a few counts. J is TRBJ2-6 and V is TRBV28, with D uncertain. The CDR3 consists of 19 residues. From germline, CDR1 is MDHEN and CDR2 SYDVKM. Between the trimmed V and J ends, which lost 5 bases and 0 bases, there was a span of 20 bases. CDR3 sequence reads: CASSLSSRAASSGANVLTF. The CDR3 bases are TGTGCCAGCAGTCTATCCAGCCGGGCGGCAAGCTCTGGGGCCAACGTCCTGACTTTC.

This clonotype was seen at least ten times. V is TRBV15 and J is TRBJ1-5; D gene ambiguous. The CDR3 covers 14 residues. Looked up from germline, CDR1 is LNHNV and CDR2 is YYDKDF (reference sequence). V lost 0 bases, J lost 1 base, and 4 bases lay in between. This chain's CDR3 is CATSREGSNQPQHF. CDR3 nucleotide sequence: TGTGCCACCAGCAGAGAGGGCAGCAATCAGCCCCAGCATTTT.

At least ten counts were recorded for this clonotype. The genes are TRBV3-1 and TRBJ2-5; D may match TRBD1 or TRBD2 (5 bases each). This CDR3 is 13 amino acids long. With 2 bases removed from V and 5 bases from J, the gap between germline ends came to 9 bases. Germline assignment: CDR1 LGHDT and CDR2 YNNKEL (reference sequence). The CDR3 coding sequence is TGTGCCAGCAGCCAACGGGACCTGGAGACCCAGTACTTC. It codes for CASSQRDLETQYF.

The rearrangement uses TRBV12-3 or TRBV12-4 and TRBJ2-1; 14 bases are shared with TRBD2. The junction had 10 bases not matched to a gene; V was cut back by 8 bases and J by 10 bases. The CDR3 runs 15 residues. This chain's CDR3 is CASSWGTSGRREQFF. CDR3 nucleotide sequence: TGTGCCAGCTCCTGGGGGACTAGCGGGAGACGGGAGCAGTTCTTC.

J is TRBJ1-3 and V is TRBV5-8; no clear D gene. The V end was cut by 4 bases, the J end by 0 bases, with 14 bases between. Germline V lookup: CDR1 SGHTS, CDR2 YDEGEE. The length of the CDR3 is 16 residues. CDR3 coding DNA: TGTGCCAGCAGCCCGAGCGGCCGGAACTCTGGAAACACCATATATTTT. Translated, it gives CASSPSGRNSGNTIYF.

J is TRBJ2-1 and V is TRBV2, with TRBD1 matching over 9 bases. Looked up from germline, CDR1 is SNHLY and CDR2 is FYNNEI. V trimming: 2 bases; J trimming: 5 bases; junction bases outside the gene matches: 4. The CDR3 runs 15 residues. For the CDR3, the DNA is TGTGCCAGCAGTGAATGGACAGGGGAAAACAATGAGCAGTTCTTC. This encodes CASSEWTGENNEQFF.

The CDR3 DNA is TGCGCCAGCAGCCCAAGACAGACCCCCGGGGAGCTGTTTTTT. Translating gives CASSPRQTPGELFF. The chain recombines TRBV5-1 with TRBJ2-2, with TRBD1 as a possible D gene (5 bases). The CDR3 consists of 14 residues. Germline V gene sequence: CDR1 SGHRS, CDR2 YFSETQ. Trimming left V 4 bases short and J 6 bases short, with 13 bases between.